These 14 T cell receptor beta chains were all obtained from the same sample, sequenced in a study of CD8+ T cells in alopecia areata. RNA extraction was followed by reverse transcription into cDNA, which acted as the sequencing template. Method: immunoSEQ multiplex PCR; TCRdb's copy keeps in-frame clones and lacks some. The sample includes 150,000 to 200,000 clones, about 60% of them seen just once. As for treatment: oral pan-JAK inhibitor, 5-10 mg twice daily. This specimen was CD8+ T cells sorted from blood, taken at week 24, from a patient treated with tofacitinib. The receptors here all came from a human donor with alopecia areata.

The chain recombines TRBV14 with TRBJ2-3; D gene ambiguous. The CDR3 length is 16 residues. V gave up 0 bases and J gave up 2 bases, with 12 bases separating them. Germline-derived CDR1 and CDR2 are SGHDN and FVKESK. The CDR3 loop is CASSQEPSVITDTQYF. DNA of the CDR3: TGTGCCAGCAGCCAAGAACCCTCGGTGATCACAGATACGCAGTATTTT.

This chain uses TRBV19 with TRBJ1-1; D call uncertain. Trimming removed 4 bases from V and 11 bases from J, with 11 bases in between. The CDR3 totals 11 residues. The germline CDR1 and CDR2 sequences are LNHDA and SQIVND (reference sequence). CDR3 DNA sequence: TGTGCCAGTAGTAGAGACCTAAGGGCTTTCTTT. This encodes CASSRDLRAFF.

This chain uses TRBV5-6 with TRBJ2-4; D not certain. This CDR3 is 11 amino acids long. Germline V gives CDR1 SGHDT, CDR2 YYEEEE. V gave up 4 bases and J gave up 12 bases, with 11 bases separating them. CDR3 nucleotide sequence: TGTGCCAGCAGCACATTAGGCACTCAGTACTTC. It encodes CASSTLGTQYF.

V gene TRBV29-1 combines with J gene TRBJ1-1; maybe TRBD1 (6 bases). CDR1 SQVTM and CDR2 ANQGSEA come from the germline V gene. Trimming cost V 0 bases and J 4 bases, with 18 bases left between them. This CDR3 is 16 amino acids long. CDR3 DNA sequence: TGCAGCGTTGAAGATCTTCAGGGGCGCTTGGGCACTGAAGCTTTCTTT. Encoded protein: CSVEDLQGRLGTEAFF.

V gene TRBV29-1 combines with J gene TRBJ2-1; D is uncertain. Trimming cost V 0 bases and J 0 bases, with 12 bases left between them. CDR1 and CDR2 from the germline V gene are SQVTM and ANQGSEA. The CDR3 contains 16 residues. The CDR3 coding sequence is TGCAGCGTTGAAGAAGGCGGCAGTCGCTCCTACAATGAGCAGTTCTTC. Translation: CSVEEGGSRSYNEQFF.

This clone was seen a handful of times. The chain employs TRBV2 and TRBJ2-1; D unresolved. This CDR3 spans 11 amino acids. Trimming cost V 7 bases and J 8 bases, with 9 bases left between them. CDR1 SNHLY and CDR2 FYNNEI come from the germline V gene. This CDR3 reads CASTTLYEQFF. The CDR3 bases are TGTGCCAGCACGACGTTATATGAGCAGTTCTTC. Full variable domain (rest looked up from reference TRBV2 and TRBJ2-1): EPEVTQTPSHQVTQMGQEVILRCVPISNHLYFYWYRQILGQKVEFLVSFYNNEISEKSEIFDDQFSVERPDGSNFTLKIRSTKLEDSAMYFCASTTLYEQFFGPGTRLTVL.

The CDR3 nucleotides are TGTGCCTGGGGTCAGACCAACACCGGGGAGCTGTTTTTT. It specifies CAWGQTNTGELFF. The chain couples TRBV30 to TRBJ2-2; unclear D gene. The germline V gene has CDR1 GTSNPN and CDR2 SVGIG (reference sequence). Between the trimmed V and J ends, which lost 5 bases and 2 bases, there was a span of 9 bases. The CDR3 runs to 13 residues.

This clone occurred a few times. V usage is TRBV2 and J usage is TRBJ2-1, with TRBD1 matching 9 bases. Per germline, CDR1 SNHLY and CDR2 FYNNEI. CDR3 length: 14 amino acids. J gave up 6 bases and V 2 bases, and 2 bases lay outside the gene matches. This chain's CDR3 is CASSEMTGGNEQFF. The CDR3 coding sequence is TGTGCCAGCAGTGAAATGACAGGGGGCAATGAGCAGTTCTTC.

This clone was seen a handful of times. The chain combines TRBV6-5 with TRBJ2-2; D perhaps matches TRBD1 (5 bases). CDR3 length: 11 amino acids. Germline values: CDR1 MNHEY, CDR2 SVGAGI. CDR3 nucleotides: TGTGCAGCAGGGATCACCGGGGAGCTGTTTTTT. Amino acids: CAAGITGELFF.

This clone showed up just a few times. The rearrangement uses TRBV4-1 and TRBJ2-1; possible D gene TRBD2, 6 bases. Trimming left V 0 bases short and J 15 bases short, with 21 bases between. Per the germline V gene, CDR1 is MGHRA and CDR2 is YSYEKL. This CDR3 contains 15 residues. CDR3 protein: CASSQDRRWGDPGFF. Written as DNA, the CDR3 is TGCGCCAGCAGCCAAGATCGACGATGGGGGGATCCGGGGTTCTTC.

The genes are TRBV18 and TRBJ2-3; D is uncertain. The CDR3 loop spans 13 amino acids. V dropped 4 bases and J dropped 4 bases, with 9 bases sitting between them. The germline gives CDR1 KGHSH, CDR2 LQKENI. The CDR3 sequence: CASSQFDADTQYF. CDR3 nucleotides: TGTGCCAGCTCACAGTTCGATGCAGATACGCAGTATTTT.

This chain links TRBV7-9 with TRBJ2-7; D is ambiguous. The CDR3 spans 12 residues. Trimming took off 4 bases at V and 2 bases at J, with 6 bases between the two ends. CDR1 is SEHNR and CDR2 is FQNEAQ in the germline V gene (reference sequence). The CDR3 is CASSSSPYEQYF. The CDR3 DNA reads TGTGCCAGCAGCTCAAGTCCCTACGAGCAGTACTTC.

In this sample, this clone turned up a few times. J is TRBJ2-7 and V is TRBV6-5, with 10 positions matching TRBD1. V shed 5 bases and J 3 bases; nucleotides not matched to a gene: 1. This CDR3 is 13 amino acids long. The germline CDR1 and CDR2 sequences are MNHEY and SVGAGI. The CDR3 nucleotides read TGTGCCAGCAGTGACAGGGGGCACTACGAGCAGTACTTC. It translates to CASSDRGHYEQYF.

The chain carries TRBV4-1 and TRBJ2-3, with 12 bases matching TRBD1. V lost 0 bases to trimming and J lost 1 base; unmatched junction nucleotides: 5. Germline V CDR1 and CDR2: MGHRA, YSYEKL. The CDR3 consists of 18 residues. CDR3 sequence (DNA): TGCGCCAGCAGCCAAGATGGGACAGGGGGCTGGGGCACAGATACGCAGTATTTT. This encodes CASSQDGTGGWGTDTQYF.